This T cell receptor beta chain is drawn from a study of blood T cells in healthy people across ages. A sample-barcoded 5' primer and a J-beta primer mix were used in a second PCR of roughly 7 to 11 cycles. Each CDR3 protein is one row after TCRdb ran MiXCR on the 5' RACE reads. The sample has around 780,000 distinct CDR3 sequences; around 24% are singletons. The CDR3 covers 11 residues. V gave up 3 bases and J gave up 15 bases, with 15 bases separating them. CDR1 is DFQATT and CDR2 is SNEGSKA in the germline V gene (reference sequence). These data were also reused for a study on T cells of mothers and their children.

The rearrangement joins TRBV20-1 to TRBJ2-1, with no clear D. The TCR sequence derives from a boy between 10 and 17 years old in good health. Sequencing was done on a sample of blood. The CDR3 DNA follows: TGCAGTGCTAGCGAAGTCCTAGAGGTGTTCTTC. This sequence encodes CSASEVLEVFF.